The present T cell receptor beta chain was sequenced within a study of HIV-infected patients and healthy controls. Notes on the study in general: The diversity differences were not explained by slight age and sex differences between study cohorts. Compared with controls, mean Gini indices were significantly raised in HIV-infected repertoires, possibly indicating oligoclonality.

Whole blood was used without fractionation, so all unsorted peripheral T cells were included. An approximately 2.5 ml peripheral blood sample was taken for RNA. cDNA was made from about 500 ng RNA using alpha and beta constant primers. Using multiplexing indices, alpha and beta chain libraries were generated apart by chain-specific third strand synthesis. A single primer pair per chain amplified all rearrangements, with per-molecule barcodes. TCRdb itself ran the 5' RACE reads through MiXCR, one entry per CDR3 protein. The sample has around 18,000 distinct CDR3 sequences, 10% seen once; the top ten hold approximately 3.1%. This clonotype was recorded at least ten times. Its matching antigen is unknown. The source material was blood. The receptor comes from an adult in good health.

CDR3 sequence reads: CASSPTRNRDGYTF. The CDR3 coding sequence is TGTGCCAGCAGCCCAACCCGAAACAGGGATGGCTACACCTTC. The chain has TRBV7-6 and TRBJ1-2; D might be TRBD1 (6 bases). The V gene lost 5 bases and the J gene lost 6 bases, with 16 bases spanning the gap. CDR1 is SGHVS and CDR2 is FNYEAQ in the germline V gene. CDR3 length equals 14 residues.